What follows describes a single T cell receptor beta chain. This record comes from a study of blood T cell repertoires in COVID-19. Whole-study context: From the United States, Italy and Spain came samples of acute and convalescent COVID-19. The analysed material was cDNA or gDNA that came from T cells, B-cell-depleted T cells, or PBMCs.

Per the original methods: Amplification from reference gene primers served as the basis for estimated nucleated cell counts. The protocol was immunoSEQ multiplex PCR, while the TCRdb copy is restricted to in-frame clones and leaves out a portion. V and J calls and clone size are copied from that table; D and trimming were computed from the DNA. The profile shows over 15,000 clones, roughly 81% of them singletons. Trimming at V came to 0 bases and at J to 3 bases, leaving 5 bases not matched to a gene. The CDR3 totals 16 residues. The germline CDR1 and CDR2 sequences are MGHRA and YSYEKL. The chain recombines TRBV4-1 with TRBJ2-3; 8 bases fit TRBD1. The TCR sequence derives from a man between 60 and 75 years old with acute or convalescent COVID-19. The sample consisted of peripheral blood. The chain's CDR3 is CASSQERDRSTDTQYF. The CDR3 region has the DNA TGCGCCAGCAGCCAAGAGCGGGACAGGAGTACAGATACGCAGTATTTT.